This T cell receptor (beta chain) was obtained from a study of T-cell memory formation after mild COVID-19. Study-level information: Among the donors, TCR clusters were largely specific to each donor.

As to this clonotype: What it binds is not known.

This CDR3 contains 14 residues. V was clipped by 4 bases and J by 0 bases, with 5 bases between them. Germline assignment: CDR1 KGHDR and CDR2 SFDVKD. Findings and limits, study-wide: Cross-reactive memory seemingly joined, as some responding clones were found in pre-infection memory. Mostly located in CM and EM were contracting CD4+ clones, with contracting CD8+ clones located in EMRA.

TCRdb redid the calling of the 5' RACE reads with MiXCR, one entry per CDR3 protein. The table has 360,000 or so distinct CDR3 sequences, around 28% seen once. This rearrangement joins TRBV24-1 to TRBJ2-2; D remains ambiguous. Sequenced material: PBMCs or a T cell subset sorted from them (not recorded which). The clonotype originates from an adult woman who had mild COVID-19 (a few samples of this study predate the infection). Cell type and time point are not known. The CDR3 here is CATSEQANTGELFF. The CDR3 nucleotides are TGTGCCACCAGTGAACAAGCGAACACCGGGGAGCTGTTTTTT.